This T cell receptor beta chain was retrieved from a study of OX40 agonist ivuxolimab in advanced cancers. Study in general: At approximately 83% male, the cohort had a mean age of approximately 60 years, ranging from roughly 23 to 80.

The method was immunoSEQ multiplex PCR; TCRdb's version includes in-frame clones alone and lacks a portion of them. The table records 70,000 to 100,000 clones, about 90% of them present only once. The CDR3 totals 12 residues. Per germline, CDR1 MDHEN and CDR2 SYDVKM. Findings and limits, study-wide: Partial responders at 0.1-3.0 mg/kg showed near-lowest clonal expansion.

Remarks on this clone: Its antigen remains unidentified.

This chain joins TRBV28 and TRBJ2-5, with D hard to call. Near its end, the DNA agrees better with TRBJ2-7, so the J call may be wrong. This receptor was identified in an adult with an advanced solid tumor such as melanoma, head and neck, liver or kidney cancer. The starting material was CD4+ or CD8+ T cells sorted from blood, obtained in a trial of the OX40 agonist ivuxolimab. This chain's CDR3 is CASSAGTYEQYF. CDR3 DNA: TGTGCCAGCAGCGCTGGGACCTACGAGCAGTACTTC.